These T cell receptor beta chains were read from a single sample in a study of CD8 T cells in Susac syndrome. From the immunoSEQ multiplex PCR reads, TCRdb called clonotypes with MiXCR, one entry per CDR3 protein. Of about 180,000 distinct CDR3 sequences in the sample, approximately 95% were seen once. Input material: CD8+ T cells from PBMCs. These receptors were taken from a human donor with multiple sclerosis. Both conserved end residues are part of each CDR3. The order of the fields is J gene, V gene, clone size, D gene, CDR3 protein, CDR3 DNA. A D gene is named only where the DNA matches it firmly. Clone size is stated in some rows and not others, as once, few, many or a class when expanded.

j_gene: TRBJ1-2
v_gene: TRBV20-1
abundance: .
d_gene: .
CDR3aa: CSADDFPGYTF
CDR3nt: TGCAGTGCTGACGACTTCCCTGGCTACACCTTC

j_gene: TRBJ1-5
v_gene: TRBV21-1
abundance: .
d_gene: .
CDR3aa: CASSTLRDWACQPQHF
CDR3nt: TGTGCCAGCAGCACCCTCCGGGATTGGGCCTGTCAGCCCCAGCATTTT

j_gene: TRBJ2-7
v_gene: TRBV11-2
abundance: .
d_gene: .
CDR3aa: CASSAMAAGYEQYF
CDR3nt: TGTGCCAGCAGCGCGATGGCGGCAGGCTACGAGCAGTACTTC

j_gene: TRBJ1-4
v_gene: TRBV7-9
abundance: .
d_gene: TRBD1
CDR3aa: CASSLPGTELNEKLFF
CDR3nt: TGTGCCAGCAGCTTACCGGGGACAGAACTTAATGAAAAACTGTTTTTT

j_gene: TRBJ2-7
v_gene: TRBV9
abundance: .
d_gene: .
CDR3aa: CASSDTGSSYEQYF
CDR3nt: TGTGCCAGCAGCGATACGGGAAGCTCCTACGAGCAGTACTTC

j_gene: TRBJ1-2
v_gene: TRBV5-1
abundance: .
d_gene: .
CDR3aa: CASSLGKVDYGYTF
CDR3nt: TGCGCCAGCAGCTTGGGAAAAGTGGACTATGGCTACACCTTC

j_gene: TRBJ2-7
v_gene: TRBV27
abundance: .
d_gene: .
CDR3aa: CASSRPTGEQYF
CDR3nt: TGTGCCAGCAGTCGACCCACAGGCGAGCAGTACTTC

j_gene: TRBJ2-7
v_gene: TRBV3-1
abundance: .
d_gene: TRBD2
CDR3aa: CASSLGLAEYYEQYF
CDR3nt: TGTGCCAGCAGCCTAGGACTAGCGGAGTACTACGAGCAGTACTTC

j_gene: TRBJ2-1
v_gene: TRBV24-1
abundance: .
d_gene: TRBD2
CDR3aa: CATSVGGGGGNEQFF
CDR3nt: TGTGCCACCAGTGTGGGTGGCGGGGGGGGCAATGAGCAGTTCTTC

j_gene: TRBJ2-7
v_gene: TRBV7-2
abundance: once
d_gene: .
CDR3aa: CASSYFPGGSNYEQYF
CDR3nt: TGTGCCAGCAGCTACTTTCCAGGTGGCAGTAACTACGAGCAGTACTTC

j_gene: TRBJ2-5
v_gene: TRBV25-1
abundance: .
d_gene: .
CDR3aa: CASSDPRETQYF
CDR3nt: TGTGCCAGCAGTGATCCTCGGGAGACCCAGTACTTC

j_gene: TRBJ2-1
v_gene: TRBV7-6
abundance: .
d_gene: TRBD2
CDR3aa: CASSLGTSGRAGIF
CDR3nt: TGTGCCAGCAGCTTGGGGACTAGCGGGAGGGCCGGTATCTTC

j_gene: TRBJ1-5
v_gene: TRBV15
abundance: .
d_gene: .
CDR3aa: CATSKSTNQPQHF
CDR3nt: TGTGCCACCAGCAAGTCAACAAATCAGCCCCAGCATTTT

j_gene: TRBJ2-7
v_gene: TRBV4-2
abundance: .
d_gene: .
CDR3aa: CASKGLPSDSYEQYF
CDR3nt: TGTGCCAGCAAGGGTCTTCCTAGCGACTCCTACGAGCAGTACTTC

j_gene: TRBJ2-1
v_gene: TRBV2
abundance: .
d_gene: .
CDR3aa: CASTPSTWRNSYNEQFF
CDR3nt: TGTGCCAGCACCCCCTCGACTTGGCGGAACTCCTACAATGAGCAGTTCTTC

j_gene: TRBJ1-1
v_gene: TRBV27
abundance: once
d_gene: TRBD1
CDR3aa: CASTPTGRNTEAFF
CDR3nt: TGTGCCAGCACACCGACAGGGAGGAACACTGAAGCTTTCTTT

j_gene: TRBJ2-3
v_gene: TRBV3-1
abundance: .
d_gene: .
CDR3aa: CASSQVLAGDTQYF
CDR3nt: TGTGCCAGCAGCCAAGTCCTAGCCGGCGATACGCAGTATTTT

j_gene: TRBJ2-7
v_gene: TRBV2
abundance: .
d_gene: .
CDR3aa: CASSEEGKRYEQYF
CDR3nt: TGTGCCAGCAGTGAAGAGGGGAAAAGGTACGAGCAGTACTTC

j_gene: TRBJ2-7
v_gene: TRBV13
abundance: .
d_gene: TRBD2
CDR3aa: CASSEWGGGKSYEQYF
CDR3nt: TGTGCCAGCAGCGAATGGGGCGGGGGGAAATCCTACGAGCAGTACTTC

j_gene: TRBJ2-1
v_gene: TRBV20-1
abundance: .
d_gene: .
CDR3aa: CSAEGLASTYNEQFF
CDR3nt: TGCAGTGCCGAAGGGCTAGCCTCAACCTACAATGAGCAGTTCTTC

j_gene: TRBJ1-2
v_gene: TRBV6-6
abundance: .
d_gene: TRBD1
CDR3aa: CASTYESGGTNYGYTF
CDR3nt: TGTGCCAGCACCTACGAATCAGGGGGCACAAACTATGGCTACACCTTC

j_gene: TRBJ2-7
v_gene: TRBV20-1
abundance: .
d_gene: TRBD1
CDR3aa: CSANDRVVSYEQYF
CDR3nt: TGCAGTGCCAACGACAGGGTGGTCTCCTACGAGCAGTACTTC

j_gene: TRBJ2-1
v_gene: TRBV4-2
abundance: .
d_gene: TRBD2
CDR3aa: CASSHVSGGAYNEQFF
CDR3nt: TGTGCCAGCAGCCACGTGAGCGGGGGGGCCTACAATGAGCAGTTCTTC